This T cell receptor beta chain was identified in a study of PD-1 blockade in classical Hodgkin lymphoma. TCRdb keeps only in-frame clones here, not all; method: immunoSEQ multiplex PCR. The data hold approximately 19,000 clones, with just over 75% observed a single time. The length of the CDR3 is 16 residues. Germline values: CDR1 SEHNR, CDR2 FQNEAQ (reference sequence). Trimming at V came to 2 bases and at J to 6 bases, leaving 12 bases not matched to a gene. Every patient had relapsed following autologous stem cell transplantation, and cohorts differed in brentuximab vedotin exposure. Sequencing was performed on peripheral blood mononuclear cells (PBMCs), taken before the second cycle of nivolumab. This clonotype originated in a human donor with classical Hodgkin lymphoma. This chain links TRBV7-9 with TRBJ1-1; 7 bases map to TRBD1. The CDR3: CASSLRSMEGAPEAFF. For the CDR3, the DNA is TGTGCCAGCAGCTTAAGATCTATGGAGGGGGCGCCTGAAGCTTTCTTT.